A single sample is the source of the 32 T cell receptor beta chains below, sequenced in a study of monozygotic twins with inflammatory bowel disease. TCRdb reprocessed the 5' RACE reads and reports one entry per CDR3 protein, with no DNA. In all, the sample yields about 99,000 distinct CDR3 sequences. Sequencing used blood. The receptor source for this set is a human donor with ulcerative colitis or Crohn's disease, or a healthy co-twin of an affected twin (not recorded which).

V and J are TRBV25-1 and TRBJ1-5. This CDR3 region has 13 residues. The germline V gene has CDR1 MGHDK and CDR2 SYGVNS. The CDR3 sequence is CASRGGKGQPQHF.

This chain joins TRBV3-1 and TRBJ1-4; the TCRdb D gene call, TRBD1, has no DNA to confirm it. The CDR3 is 15 amino acids. Germline V lookup: CDR1 LGHDT, CDR2 YNNKEL (reference sequence). CDR3 protein: CASSQARDGGRLLFF.

The chain has TRBV29-1 and TRBJ2-7; there is no DNA to check the TCRdb D call of TRBD2. The CDR3 loop spans 15 amino acids. Germline-derived CDR1 and CDR2 are SQVTM and ANQGSEA. The CDR3 sequence is CSVELGRAGTYEQYF.

The chain has TRBV20-1 and TRBJ2-1. From germline, CDR1 is DFQATT and CDR2 SNEGSKA (reference sequence). CDR3 size: 13 residues. The CDR3 loop is CSASRRAYNEQFF.

V and J are TRBV7-2 and TRBJ2-5; TCRdb picks TRBD1, but there is no DNA to check that call. This CDR3 contains 14 residues. The germline V gene encodes CDR1 SGHTA and CDR2 FQGNSA. The CDR3 loop is CASSTQTGEETQYF.

V and J are TRBV7-8 and TRBJ2-5; the TCRdb call, TRBD1, lacks DNA for checking. The germline CDR1 and CDR2 sequences are SGHVS and FQNEAQ. The CDR3 has 14 residues. Here the CDR3 reads CASNLNRGAETQYF.

V is TRBV30 and J is TRBJ1-5. CDR1 and CDR2 from the germline V gene are GTSNPN and SVGIG (reference sequence). The CDR3 length is 13 residues. This CDR3 is CAWSEGVGQPQHF.

The J gene is TRBJ2-5, the V gene TRBV4-3; TCRdb selects TRBD1, and the lack of DNA leaves this call unchecked. Germline CDR1 is LGHNA and CDR2 is YSLEER. The CDR3 sequence is 15 residues long. The CDR3 loop is CASSLGQGTAETQYF.

The V and J genes are TRBV27 and TRBJ2-1; checking the TCRdb D call of TRBD2 is not possible without DNA. The CDR3 is 16 amino acids. CDR1 and CDR2 (germline): MNHEY, SMNVEV (reference sequence). CDR3 in amino acids: CASSQQAGGVGNEQFF.

This chain joins TRBV12-3 or TRBV12-4 and TRBJ1-1; TCRdb selects TRBD1, and the lack of DNA leaves this call unchecked. This CDR3 spans 14 amino acids. CDR3 sequence: CATQLGQGYTEAFF.

The genes are TRBV19 and TRBJ1-4; TCRdb returns TRBD1, unconfirmable since there is no DNA. This CDR3 contains 14 residues. Per the germline V gene, CDR1 is LNHDA and CDR2 is SQIVND (reference sequence). The CDR3 loop reads CASSGTPSAEKLFF. Supplemented by reference TRBV19 and TRBJ1-4, the full variable domain reads DGGITQSPKYLFRKEGQNVTLSCEQNLNHDAMYWYRQDPGQGLRLIYYSQIVNDFQKGDIAEGYSVSREKKESFPLTVTSAQKNPTAFYLCASSGTPSAEKLFFGSGTQLSVL.

This rearrangement joins TRBV5-1 to TRBJ2-5; TCRdb gives TRBD1 as the D gene, but with no DNA this cannot be confirmed. The CDR3 is 17 amino acids. Germline CDR1 and CDR2: SGHRS and YFSETQ. CDR3 sequence reads: CASSLAETGGFGETQYF. Together with reference TRBV5-1 and TRBJ2-5, the CDR3 gives the full variable domain: KAGVTQTPRYLIKTRGQQVTLSCSPISGHRSVSWYQQTPGQGLQFLFEYFSETQRNKGNFPGRFSGRQFSNSRSEMNVSTLELGDSALYLCASSLAETGGFGETQYFGPGTRLLVL.

This chain connects TRBV3-1 to TRBJ2-7. Germline V gene sequence: CDR1 LGHDT, CDR2 YNNKEL (reference sequence). The CDR3 has 15 amino acids. The CDR3 loop reads CASSQDLPNPYEQYF.

The V and J genes are TRBV5-1 and TRBJ2-7; the TRBD1 assignment by TCRdb is unverifiable without DNA. There are 15 residues in the CDR3. CDR1 and CDR2 (germline): SGHRS, YFSETQ. The chain's CDR3 is CASSTETGGSYEQYF.

V is TRBV19 and J is TRBJ1-5. Germline loops: CDR1 LNHDA, CDR2 SQIVND (reference sequence). The CDR3 is 12 amino acids. CDR3 loop: CASSILGQPQHF.

J is TRBJ1-6 and V is TRBV18; the D call of TRBD1 rests on TCRdb alone, since no DNA is present to check it. In germline, CDR1 is KGHSH, CDR2 LQKENI. CDR3 length equals 18 residues. The CDR3 sequence is CASSPSGTPAIYNSPLHF.

This CDR3 reads CASSVTGPYEQYF. The chain uses TRBV6-2 or TRBV6-3 and TRBJ2-7. The CDR3 has 13 amino acids. CDR1 is MNHEY and CDR2 is SVGEGT in the germline V gene.

V gene TRBV18 combines with J gene TRBJ1-1. Germline values: CDR1 KGHSH, CDR2 LQKENI. This CDR3 is 13 amino acids long. CDR3 sequence: CASSPREDTEAFF.

The chain has TRBV7-9 and TRBJ1-1. The CDR3 spans 15 residues. From germline, CDR1 is SEHNR and CDR2 FQNEAQ (reference sequence). The CDR3 sequence is CASSSGFNMNTEAFF.

J is TRBJ1-4 and V is TRBV27. Germline V lookup: CDR1 MNHEY, CDR2 SMNVEV (reference sequence). The CDR3 totals 14 residues. The CDR3 is CASSNRPTNEKLFF.

The V gene is TRBV20-1, the J gene TRBJ2-7; the D gene TCRdb calls, TRBD1, cannot be checked with no DNA. The CDR3 consists of 15 residues. CDR1 is DFQATT and CDR2 is SNEGSKA in the germline V gene (reference sequence). The CDR3 loop reads CSAPPLRQGLYEQYF.

This sequence joins TRBV7-8 and TRBJ2-3; the D gene TCRdb calls, TRBD2, cannot be checked with no DNA. The germline V gene has CDR1 SGHVS and CDR2 FQNEAQ. The CDR3 contains 16 residues. The CDR3: CASSLTSGGSTDTQYF.

V gene TRBV10-3 combines with J gene TRBJ1-2; no DNA is available, so the TRBD1 call from TCRdb remains unchecked. Germline lookup yields CDR1 ENHRY and CDR2 SYGVKD. CDR3 size: 14 residues. The CDR3 loop reads CAISTGEGNYGYTF.

The rearrangement links TRBV5-1 to TRBJ1-5; TCRdb calls TRBD1, which cannot be checked without DNA. The CDR3 extends over 14 amino acids. Germline lookup yields CDR1 SGHRS and CDR2 YFSETQ. The CDR3 region is CASSFSGEEQPQHF.

The V gene is TRBV3-1, the J gene TRBJ2-5. This CDR3 is 15 amino acids long. CDR1 is LGHDT and CDR2 is YNNKEL in the germline V gene (reference sequence). The CDR3 loop is CASSQSASIGETQYF.

The V and J genes are TRBV20-1 and TRBJ1-6; checking the TCRdb D call of TRBD1 is not possible without DNA. The CDR3 is 17 amino acids. Germline V CDR1 and CDR2: DFQATT, SNEGSKA (reference sequence). CDR3 in amino acids: CSARQGTGFGWNSPLHF.

The rearrangement links TRBV6-5 to TRBJ2-1; absent DNA, TCRdb's TRBD2 call cannot be checked. Looked up from germline, CDR1 is MNHEY and CDR2 is SVGAGI. The CDR3 is 15 residues long. This CDR3 reads CASSYSGTPVNEQFF.

The CDR3 sequence is CASSYQAGGPPGRNEQFF. This rearrangement joins TRBV6-5 to TRBJ2-1; TCRdb's D gene call, TRBD2, goes unchecked for lack of DNA. The CDR3 extends over 18 amino acids. Per the germline V gene, CDR1 is MNHEY and CDR2 is SVGAGI.

This chain links TRBV6-5 with TRBJ2-2; TCRdb's D call of TRBD1 is untestable without DNA. Germline V gene lookup returns CDR1 MNHEY and CDR2 SVGAGI. CDR3 length equals 16 residues. CDR3 loop: CASSYSARDAAGELFF.

This rearrangement joins TRBV20-1 to TRBJ1-5; TCRdb reports TRBD1, a call that lacks DNA to check it against. This CDR3 spans 17 amino acids. The germline V gene has CDR1 DFQATT and CDR2 SNEGSKA (reference sequence). The CDR3 sequence is CSAILEVGTGNNQPQHF.

The gene calls are TRBV9 and TRBJ2-3; TCRdb returns TRBD1, unconfirmable since there is no DNA. Looked up from germline, CDR1 is SGDLS and CDR2 is YYNGEE. CDR3 length: 15 amino acids. The CDR3: CASSAQGSGWDTQYF.

The chain combines TRBV7-2 with TRBJ2-1; TCRdb lists TRBD2, though no DNA is available to test this call. The germline V gene has CDR1 SGHTA and CDR2 FQGNSA. The CDR3 spans 15 residues. The CDR3: CASSFDVLAGRQQFF. Full variable domain (rest looked up from reference TRBV7-2 and TRBJ2-1): GAGVSQSPSNKVTEKGKDVELRCDPISGHTALYWYRQSLGQGLEFLIYFQGNSAPDKSGLPSDRFSAERTGGSVSTLTIQRTQQEDSAVYLCASSFDVLAGRQQFFGPGTRLTVL.